This passage covers 24 T cell receptor beta chains from one sample sequenced in a study of T cell responses to AZD1222 COVID-19 vaccine. Measured with immunoSEQ multiplex PCR; TCRdb has only the in-frame clones, and not every one. The table shows more than 95,000 clones, with around 92% occurring only once. The starting material was peripheral blood, obtained on day 0 of AZD1222 vaccination. Receptors originate from an adult in good health.

The V and J genes are TRBV2 and TRBJ2-2, with 11 bases that match TRBD1. This CDR3 spans 18 amino acids. Germline assignment: CDR1 SNHLY and CDR2 FYNNEI. Trimming removed 1 base from V and 4 bases from J; junction bases left unmatched: 8. The CDR3 loop is CASSEGRTGGASTGELFF. CDR3 sequence (DNA): TGTGCCAGCAGTGAAGGTCGGACAGGGGGCGCGAGCACCGGGGAGCTGTTTTTT.

This clone was recorded only once. The chain combines TRBV3-1 (or the pseudogene TRBV3-2) with TRBJ1-5, with 9 bases lining up with TRBD1. The CDR3 loop spans 14 amino acids. Germline V gene lookup returns CDR1 LGHDT and CDR2 YNNKEL (reference sequence). With V trimmed by 4 bases and J by 2 bases, 0 bases remained unmatched. The CDR3 bases are TGTGCCAGCAGCCGGACAGGGGGCAATCAGCCCCAGCATTTT. This codes for CASSRTGGNQPQHF.

This clone has just a few counts. The chain employs TRBV28 and TRBJ2-7, with TRBD1 matching 8 bases. Germline V gene sequence: CDR1 MDHEN, CDR2 SYDVKM. J gave up 7 bases and V 5 bases, and 13 bases lay outside the gene matches. This CDR3 comprises 15 residues. In DNA, the CDR3 is TGTGCCAGCAGTATTCAGGGGCAGGGGGCGCGAGAGCAGTACTTC. Its translation: CASSIQGQGAREQYF.

The chain carries TRBV28 and TRBJ1-2; possibly TRBD1 for D (6 bases). Germline-derived CDR1 and CDR2 are MDHEN and SYDVKM. Trimming pared 9 bases from V and 4 bases from J, leaving 18 bases between. The CDR3 length is 14 residues. The CDR3 sequence: CASTTGARTYGYTF. CDR3 sequence (DNA): TGTGCCAGTACGACGGGGGCTAGGACCTATGGCTACACCTTC.

This clone is a singleton in its sample. The junction differs from germline at one of its ends, possibly a read error. The chain has TRBV2 and TRBJ2-7, with D perhaps being TRBD1 or TRBD2 (6 bases each). The CDR3 covers 11 residues. The germline CDR1 and CDR2 sequences are SNHLY and FYNNEI. The chain's CDR3 is CASRGGKAQVF. CDR3 bases: TGTGCCAGCAGGGGGGGCAAGGCCCAGGTCTTC.

V is TRBV3-1 (or the pseudogene TRBV3-2) and J is TRBJ1-6, with D possibly matching TRBD1 (6 bases). CDR3 size: 15 residues. CDR1 and CDR2 (germline): LGHDT, YNNKEL (reference sequence). V was clipped by 0 bases and J by 7 bases, with 10 bases between them. Here the CDR3 DNA reads TGTGCCAGCAGCCAAGATCAGGGGCTAAATTCACCCCTCCACTTT. The encoded protein is CASSQDQGLNSPLHF.

J is TRBJ1-4 and V is TRBV5-1, with D possibly matching TRBD1 (5 bases). Germline lookup yields CDR1 SGHRS and CDR2 YFSETQ. Trimming removed 7 bases at V and 0 bases at J, with 13 bases between. The CDR3 runs to 15 residues. The CDR3 nucleotides are TGCGCCAGCGGACGGGGGAGTGCAACTAATGAAAAACTGTTTTTT. Translating it yields CASGRGSATNEKLFF.

A few counts support this clone. CDR3 in DNA: TGTGCCAGCAGCTTATATGGGACAGGGGGCACCGGGGAGCTGTTTTTT. Protein sequence: CASSLYGTGGTGELFF. The chain is built from TRBV7-3 and TRBJ2-2; 11 bases map to TRBD1. The CDR3 loop spans 16 amino acids. V lost 2 bases and J lost 4; bases outside the gene matches: 3. Per the germline V gene, CDR1 is SGHTA and CDR2 is FQGTGA.

The V gene is TRBV7-2, the J gene TRBJ2-2, with no clear D. The CDR3 extends over 15 amino acids. The V gene's germline CDR1 is SGHTA and CDR2 FQGNSA. Trimming cost V 4 bases and J 3 bases, with 12 bases left between them. The CDR3 DNA sequence: TGTGCCAGCAGCTCACAGTCCCGTGACACCGGGGAGCTGTTTTTT. As protein: CASSSQSRDTGELFF.

The chain uses TRBV6-5 and TRBJ1-5, with D tentatively TRBD1 (5 bases). The CDR3 spans 13 residues. Trimming took off 7 bases at V and 5 bases at J, with 12 bases between the two ends. Germline V gene data show CDR1 as MNHEY and CDR2 as SVGAGI. DNA for the CDR3: TGTGCCAGCATGCGGGTGGGGGATCAGCCCCAGCATTTT. This translates into CASMRVGDQPQHF.

Only one count was recorded for this clone. The CDR3 protein is CASRPWASSTDTQYF. The CDR3 coding sequence is TGTGCCAGCCGCCCCTGGGCTAGTAGCACAGATACGCAGTATTTT. The V call is TRBV5-4, the J call TRBJ2-3; D gene ambiguous. Germline-derived CDR1 and CDR2 are SGHNT and YYREEE (reference sequence). The V end lost 7 bases, the J end lost 0 bases, and 15 bases lay between the germline ends. CDR3 length: 15 amino acids.

This clone has only one observation. The chain joins TRBV24-1 to TRBJ2-4, with 9 bases that match TRBD1. J was trimmed by 6 bases and V by 3 bases; bases with no gene match: 5. Germline CDR1 and CDR2: KGHDR and SFDVKD. The CDR3 runs 15 residues. Here the CDR3 reads CATSDPSGQGNIQYF. The CDR3 bases are TGTGCCACCAGTGATCCCTCGGGACAGGGAAACATTCAGTACTTC.

The chain has TRBV28 and TRBJ1-2, with D maybe TRBD1 (6 bases). V was trimmed by 8 bases and J by 4 bases, leaving 17 bases between them. Germline V gives CDR1 MDHEN, CDR2 SYDVKM. The CDR3 covers 14 residues. In nucleotides, the CDR3 is TGTGCCAGCGCCCCCACCGCAGGGGCCTATGGCTACACCTTC. Translating gives CASAPTAGAYGYTF.

This chain joins TRBV6-5 and TRBJ1-6, with D hard to call. V was pared by 6 bases and J by 9 bases, with 18 bases between. The CDR3 runs to 15 residues. Germline V gene sequence: CDR1 MNHEY, CDR2 SVGAGI. The chain's CDR3 is CASRPPAGEGSPLHF. The DNA of the CDR3 is TGTGCCAGCAGGCCCCCGGCAGGCGAGGGTTCACCCCTCCACTTT.

V gene TRBV5-1 combines with J gene TRBJ1-2; tentatively, D is TRBD1 (5 bases). The CDR3 has 13 residues. With 0 bases removed from V and 9 bases from J, the gap between germline ends came to 12 bases. Germline CDR1 and CDR2: SGHRS and YFSETQ. CDR3 coding DNA: TGCGCCAGCAGCTTGGGAGGGGAGGGAAGCTACACCTTC. Its protein is CASSLGGEGSYTF. Variable domain in full (rest from reference TRBV5-1 and TRBJ1-2): KAGVTQTPRYLIKTRGQQVTLSCSPISGHRSVSWYQQTPGQGLQFLFEYFSETQRNKGNFPGRFSGRQFSNSRSEMNVSTLELGDSALYLCASSLGGEGSYTFGSGTRLTVV.

The chain carries TRBV5-8 and TRBJ2-1; D is perhaps TRBD2 (5 bases). The V end lost 0 bases, the J end lost 7 bases, and 14 bases lay between the germline ends. The CDR3 totals 15 residues. Per germline, CDR1 SGHTS and CDR2 YDEGEE. For the CDR3, the DNA is TGTGCCAGCAGCTTGGGCAGAAGCCGGGGAAATGAGCAGTTCTTC. It is translated as CASSLGRSRGNEQFF.

The V gene is TRBV7-2, the J gene TRBJ2-1, with D hard to call. V was shortened by 0 bases and J by 3 bases, with 3 bases between the two germline ends. The V gene's germline CDR1 is SGHTA and CDR2 FQGNSA. This CDR3 contains 13 residues. This CDR3 reads CASSLANYNEQFF. Written as DNA, the CDR3 is TGTGCCAGCAGCTTAGCCAACTACAATGAGCAGTTCTTC.

J is TRBJ1-5 and V is TRBV27; 9 bases align to TRBD1. Germline V gives CDR1 MNHEY, CDR2 SMNVEV (reference sequence). This CDR3 region has 14 residues. V lost 1 base, J lost 6 bases, and 1 base stayed unmatched. CDR3 region: CASSLLQGAQPQHF. The CDR3 region has the DNA TGTGCCAGCAGTTTATTACAGGGGGCTCAGCCCCAGCATTTT.

This sequence joins TRBV4-3 and TRBJ2-7; TRBD2 aligns across 12 bases. CDR3 length: 19 residues. Germline loops: CDR1 LGHNA, CDR2 YSLEER. V lost 0 bases to trimming and J lost 4 bases; unmatched junction nucleotides: 13. CDR3 in amino acids: CASSQEASGGASLLYEQYF. In nucleotides, the CDR3 is TGCGCCAGCAGCCAAGAGGCTAGCGGGGGGGCCTCCTTATTATACGAGCAGTACTTC.

The V gene is TRBV30, the J gene TRBJ1-3; D gene unclear. Germline-derived CDR1 and CDR2 are GTSNPN and SVGIG (reference sequence). V was cut by 5 bases and J by 2 bases, with 10 bases left in between. This CDR3 spans 13 amino acids. In DNA, the CDR3 is TGTGCCTGGGGGAGATCTGCTGGAAACACCATATATTTT. Translated, it gives CAWGRSAGNTIYF. Variable domain in full (rest from reference TRBV30 and TRBJ1-3): SQTIHQWPATLVQPVGSPLSLECTVEGTSNPNLYWYRQAAGRGLQLLFYSVGIGQISSEVPQNLSASRPQDRQFILSSKKLLLSDSGFYLCAWGRSAGNTIYFGEGSWLTVV.

This clone was detected only a few times. V and J are TRBV3-1 (or the pseudogene TRBV3-2) and TRBJ1-3; 7 nucleotides line up with TRBD1. The germline gives CDR1 LGHDT, CDR2 YNNKEL (reference sequence). The CDR3 has 18 residues. V lost 4 bases and J lost 0; bases outside the gene matches: 12. The CDR3 is CASSPIGPGQHSGNTIYF. The CDR3 bases are TGTGCCAGCAGCCCTATCGGCCCGGGACAGCACTCTGGAAACACCATATATTTT.

The chain combines TRBV6-5 with TRBJ1-1; D ambiguous. Trimming took off 6 bases at V and 1 base at J, with 12 bases between the two ends. The germline V gene has CDR1 MNHEY and CDR2 SVGAGI. The CDR3 loop spans 14 amino acids. The CDR3 sequence is CASSFGLGNTEAFF. CDR3 bases: TGTGCCAGCAGCTTTGGGTTAGGGAACACTGAAGCTTTCTTT.

This rearrangement joins TRBV25-1 to TRBJ2-3; 10 nucleotides align to TRBD2. CDR1 and CDR2 from the germline V gene are MGHDK and SYGVNS. CDR3 length equals 15 residues. Trimming took 8 bases from V and 4 from J; bases not matched to a gene: 9. The CDR3 is CASDKREGGADTQYF. The DNA of the CDR3 is TGTGCCAGCGATAAGCGGGAGGGGGGGGCAGATACGCAGTATTTT. Drawing the rest from reference TRBV25-1 and TRBJ2-3, the complete variable domain is EADIYQTPRYLVIGTGKKITLECSQTMGHDKMYWYQQDPGMELHLIHYSYGVNSTEKGDLSSESTVSRIRTEHFPLTLESARPSHTSQYLCASDKREGGADTQYFGPGTRLTVL.

V gene TRBV24-1 combines with J gene TRBJ2-7; weak D call: TRBD2 (7 bases). The CDR3 is 15 amino acids. Germline lookup yields CDR1 KGHDR and CDR2 SFDVKD. V was cut by 4 bases and J by 6 bases, with 18 bases left in between. The CDR3 reads CATSDPATGGSEQYF. The CDR3 region has the DNA TGTGCCACCAGTGACCCAGCGACAGGCGGGAGCGAGCAGTACTTC.